By share, the clone carrying this T cell receptor (beta chain) counts as large. These data originate in a study of CD4 and CD8 cells across lung adenocarcinoma regions. The CDR3 is 17 residues long. The trim removed 1 base at V and 2 bases at J, leaving 7 bases unmatched. CDR1 is LGHDT and CDR2 is YNNKEL in the germline V gene (reference sequence). MiXCR, run by TCRdb on the PCR reads, gives a single entry per CDR3 protein. The sample shows 3,200 or so distinct CDR3 sequences, over 55% of them seen only once. The patients had localized lung adenocarcinoma, a non-small cell subtype. This TCR derives from a female donor with lung adenocarcinoma. The CD4 and CD8 labels of this study may be unreliable. Material: CD8+ T cells from the margin of a lung tumor. The chain is built from TRBV3-1 and TRBJ2-3; TRBD1 aligns across 9 bases. CDR3 residues: CASSQVRDRATTDTQYF. CDR3 nucleotide sequence: TGTGCCAGCAGCCAAGTTCGGGACAGGGCTACCACAGATACGCAGTATTTT.